This TCR beta chain was sequenced for a study of blood T cell repertoires in COVID-19. The germline V gene encodes CDR1 MDHEN and CDR2 SYDVKM. The V and J ends lost 7 bases and 2 bases respectively, with 15 bases between them. The CDR3 covers 14 residues. This clone was picked up one time. Data came from immunoSEQ multiplex PCR; TCRdb stores just in-frame clones and leaves some out. The sample carries 130,000 or so clones, approximately 83% recorded once. The sample consisted of peripheral blood. The V gene is TRBV28, the J gene TRBJ2-7, with D perhaps matching TRBD1 (5 bases). The TCR originated in a human donor in a cohort sampled during active COVID-19. The CDR3 protein is CASNNLDRAYEQYF. The CDR3 nucleotides read TGTGCCAGCAACAACCTCGACAGAGCCTACGAGCAGTACTTC.